This T cell receptor beta chain was profiled in a study of monozygotic twins with inflammatory bowel disease. TCRdb reprocessed the 5' RACE reads; each CDR3 protein has one entry and no DNA is given. Its table records around 370,000 distinct CDR3 sequences. In germline, CDR1 is DFQATT, CDR2 SNEGSKA (reference sequence). The CDR3 loop spans 13 amino acids. Remarks on this clonotype: Its antigen is undetermined.

The authors drew over 2 ml of blood from each donor. The study, taken as a whole, reports: Researchers report that IBD patients shared fewer clonotypes with others than healthy twins, especially amid disease activity.

The sequenced material came from blood. The TCR originated in a human donor with ulcerative colitis or Crohn's disease, or a healthy co-twin of an affected twin (not recorded which). The chain combines TRBV20-1 with TRBJ2-7; the D call from TCRdb, TRBD1, cannot be confirmed without DNA. The CDR3 loop reads CSAQQGQPYEQYF.